This T cell receptor beta chain is from a study of blood T cell repertoires in COVID-19. As for the study in general: Sample material is recorded as cDNA or gDNA derived from T cells, B-cell-depleted T cells, or PBMCs.

Authors' processing steps: Estimated nucleated cell counts came from reference gene primer amplification. The assay was immunoSEQ multiplex PCR, and TCRdb's table has in-frame clones only and misses some. D and trimming come from the DNA, and the V and J calls and clone size come from that table. This repertoire shows 200,000 to 250,000 clones, 70% to 90% found once; its top ten account for more than 10%. Participants' own reports of clinical history determined their cohort assignment. Trimming took 0 bases from V and 0 from J, leaving 6 bases between them. CDR3 length: 14 amino acids. Germline V lookup: CDR1 LGHDT, CDR2 YNNKEL (reference sequence).

This receptor was identified in a man under 40 who had recovered from COVID-19. The sequenced sample was PBMCs or T cells enriched from blood (not recorded which). V is TRBV3-1 (or the pseudogene TRBV3-2) and J is TRBJ2-7; the D gene is possibly TRBD2 (5 bases). CDR3 residues: CASSQDTSSYEQYF. For the CDR3, the DNA is TGTGCCAGCAGCCAAGACACTAGCTCCTACGAGCAGTACTTC.